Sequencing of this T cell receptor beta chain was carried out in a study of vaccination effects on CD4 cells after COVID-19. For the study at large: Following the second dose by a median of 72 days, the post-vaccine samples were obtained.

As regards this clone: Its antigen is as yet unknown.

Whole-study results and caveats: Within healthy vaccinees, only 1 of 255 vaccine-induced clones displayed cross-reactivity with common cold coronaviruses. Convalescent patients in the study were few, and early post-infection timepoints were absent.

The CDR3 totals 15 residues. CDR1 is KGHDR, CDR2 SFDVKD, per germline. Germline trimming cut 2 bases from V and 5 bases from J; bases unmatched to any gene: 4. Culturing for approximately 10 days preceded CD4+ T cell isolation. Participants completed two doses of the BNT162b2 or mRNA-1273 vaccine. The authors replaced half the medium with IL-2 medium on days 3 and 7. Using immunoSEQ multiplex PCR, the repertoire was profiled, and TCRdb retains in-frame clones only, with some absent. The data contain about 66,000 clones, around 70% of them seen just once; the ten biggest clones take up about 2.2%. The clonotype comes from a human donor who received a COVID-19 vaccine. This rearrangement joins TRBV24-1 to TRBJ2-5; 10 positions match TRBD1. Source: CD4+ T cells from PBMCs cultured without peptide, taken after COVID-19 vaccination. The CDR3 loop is CATSDWGTGVETQYF. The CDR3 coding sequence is TGTGCCACCAGTGATTGGGGGACAGGGGTCGAGACCCAGTACTTC.